The 13 T cell receptor beta chains below come from one sample, sequenced in a study of radiation and T cells in renal cell carcinoma. Time point of the sample: blood 2 weeks post-SBRT. Treatment defined: 15 Gy SBRT to primary tumor, nephrectomy 4 weeks later. Data came from immunoSEQ multiplex PCR; TCRdb stores just in-frame clones and leaves some out. The profile shows about 47,000 clones, 80% of them singletons. Sequencing was performed on blood, taken from a patient whose treatment included radiotherapy and nephrectomy. The receptor source for this set is a woman in her seventies with renal cell carcinoma.

This clone was counted a single time. This chain joins TRBV5-1 and TRBJ2-3; 9 bases fit TRBD2. Losses at the gene ends were 1 base for V and 1 base for J; bases not matched to a gene: 1. The germline gives CDR1 SGHRS, CDR2 YFSETQ. The CDR3 has 15 residues. The CDR3 sequence is CASSLLAGRTDTQYF. As DNA, the CDR3 is TGCGCCAGCAGCTTGCTAGCGGGGCGCACAGATACGCAGTATTTT.

This clone was observed a handful of times. This rearrangement joins TRBV9 to TRBJ2-2; 11 nucleotides match TRBD1. V lost 0 bases, J lost 7 bases, and 2 bases stayed unmatched. The CDR3 loop spans 15 amino acids. CDR1 is SGDLS and CDR2 is YYNGEE in the germline V gene. Here the CDR3 reads CASSVDGTGGGELFF. For the CDR3, the DNA is TGTGCCAGCAGCGTAGACGGGACAGGGGGCGGGGAGCTGTTTTTT.

This sequence joins TRBV6-1 and TRBJ2-3; D is possibly TRBD1 or TRBD2 (5 bases each). Trimming removed 6 bases from V and 5 bases from J, with 18 bases in between. The germline V gene encodes CDR1 MNHNS and CDR2 SASEGT. This CDR3 has 15 amino acids. The DNA for the CDR3 is TGTGCCAGCAGAAATTCGCCGGGGCTTGAAGATACGCAGTATTTT. This sequence encodes CASRNSPGLEDTQYF.

This chain uses TRBV6-5 with TRBJ1-5; D gene uncertain. Germline V gene sequence: CDR1 MNHEY, CDR2 SVGAGI. The ends were cut back, 2 bases at V and 4 bases at J, with 6 bases in the middle. The CDR3 covers 13 residues. The CDR3 DNA reads as TGTGCCAGCAGTTACGGACTTAATCAGCCCCAGCATTTT. Translating gives CASSYGLNQPQHF.

CDR3 region: CASSELQYEQYF. CDR3 coding DNA: TGTGCCAGCAGTGAACTACAGTACGAGCAGTACTTC. This chain connects TRBV6-1 to TRBJ2-7; no reliable D call. The CDR3 covers 12 residues. Between the trimmed V and J ends, which lost 2 bases and 4 bases, there was a span of 6 bases. From germline, CDR1 is MNHNS and CDR2 SASEGT.

The rearrangement joins TRBV19 to TRBJ1-5; D perhaps matches TRBD1 (5 bases). The CDR3 extends over 15 amino acids. Between the trimmed V and J ends, which lost 3 bases and 6 bases, there was a span of 15 bases. Germline CDR1 and CDR2: LNHDA and SQIVND (reference sequence). CDR3: CASSIEGYAGQPQHF. CDR3 DNA sequence: TGTGCCAGTAGTATTGAGGGGTACGCCGGTCAGCCCCAGCATTTT.

V and J are TRBV9 and TRBJ2-2; 11 bases map to TRBD2. The CDR3 consists of 16 residues. In germline, CDR1 is SGDLS, CDR2 YYNGEE. V gave up 4 bases and J gave up 4 bases; unmatched junction bases: 6. The CDR3 coding sequence is TGTGCCAGCAGCCAACGGGGACTAGCGGCCACCGGGGAGCTGTTTTTT. Residues: CASSQRGLAATGELFF.

The V gene is TRBV6-6, the J gene TRBJ1-2; possible D gene TRBD1, 5 bases. Trimming took off 2 bases at V and 1 base at J, with 8 bases between the two ends. The germline V gene has CDR1 MNHNY and CDR2 SVGAGI (reference sequence). The CDR3 runs 14 residues. CDR3 amino acids: CASSYEGFNYGYTF. CDR3 sequence (DNA): TGTGCCAGCAGTTACGAGGGGTTTAACTATGGCTACACCTTC.

V and J are TRBV6-1 and TRBJ2-5; 9 bases are shared with TRBD1. This CDR3 spans 13 amino acids. The V segment lost 6 bases and the J segment 5 bases; nucleotides outside the gene matches: 4. Germline-derived CDR1 and CDR2 are MNHNS and SASEGT. This CDR3 reads CASSPGTGETQYF. CDR3 nucleotides: TGTGCCAGCAGCCCCGGGACAGGGGAGACCCAGTACTTC.

The chain carries TRBV7-2 and TRBJ2-7; D is tentatively TRBD1 or TRBD2 (5 bases each). Trimming took off 1 base at V and 0 bases at J, with 13 bases between the two ends. The CDR3 has 16 amino acids. CDR1 is SGHTA, CDR2 FQGNSA, per germline. The CDR3 loop is CASSLEGTESSYEQYF. The DNA for the CDR3 is TGTGCCAGCAGCTTAGAAGGGACGGAGAGCTCCTACGAGCAGTACTTC.

The rearrangement joins TRBV5-4 to TRBJ2-1; TRBD2 agrees at 11 bases. There are 16 residues in the CDR3. The ends lost 7 bases at V and 5 bases at J; junction bases unmatched: 11. The germline V gene encodes CDR1 SGHNT and CDR2 YYREEE (reference sequence). CDR3 nucleotide sequence: TGTGCCAGCCCTTCGACTAGCGGGACACGACACAATGAGCAGTTCTTC. It specifies CASPSTSGTRHNEQFF.

V usage is TRBV29-1 and J usage is TRBJ2-3; possibly TRBD1 for D (6 bases). The CDR3 totals 12 residues. Trimming stripped 4 bases from V and 6 bases from J, with 11 bases between. In germline, CDR1 is SQVTM, CDR2 ANQGSEA. CDR3 coding DNA: TGCAGCGTTGGCCAGGGGATGGATACGCAGTATTTT. Residues: CSVGQGMDTQYF.

The rearrangement uses TRBV7-9 and TRBJ2-5; tentative D call: TRBD1 (5 bases). CDR1 is SEHNR, CDR2 FQNEAQ, per germline (reference sequence). The V and J ends lost 1 base and 4 bases respectively, with 7 bases between them. The CDR3 is 13 amino acids. The CDR3 region is CASSLGRGETQYF. The CDR3 coding sequence is TGTGCCAGCAGCTTAGGAAGGGGAGAGACCCAGTACTTC.